These 17 T cell receptor beta chains share one sample of origin, sequenced in a study of blood T cell repertoires in COVID-19. Produced via immunoSEQ multiplex PCR; TCRdb's table is partial and in-frame only. The data show approximately 160,000 clones, with around four fifths seen just once and under 15% held by the top ten. The sample comprised peripheral blood. All receptors come from a man aged 70 or older who had recovered from COVID-19.

The V and J genes are TRBV30 and TRBJ1-5; 8 bases align to TRBD1. With V trimmed by 3 bases and J by 6 bases, 7 bases remained unmatched. This CDR3 spans 14 amino acids. In germline, CDR1 is GTSNPN, CDR2 SVGIG (reference sequence). The DNA of the CDR3 is TGTGCCTGGAGCGGACAGGGTTTGAGTCAGCCCCAGCATTTT. Amino acid sequence: CAWSGQGLSQPQHF.

Turning to this clone: One end of the junction varies from germline; a read error may be responsible. The chain joins TRBV13 to TRBJ1-1, with 7 bases matching TRBD1. In germline, CDR1 is PRHDT, CDR2 FYEKMQ (reference sequence). The CDR3 loop spans 11 amino acids. The CDR3 nucleotides are TGTGCCAGCAGCCTCGGACAGGCTGCTCACTTT. Its protein product is CASSLGQAAHF.

The chain combines TRBV5-4 with TRBJ1-3; 7 bases map to TRBD1. Germline-derived CDR1 and CDR2 are SGHNT and YYREEE (reference sequence). With V trimmed by 4 bases and J by 2 bases, 9 bases remained unmatched. CDR3 length: 16 amino acids. The CDR3 sequence is CASSPDLQGAGNTIYF. CDR3 in DNA: TGTGCCAGCAGCCCCGACCTCCAGGGGGCTGGAAACACCATATATTTT.

This clone was detected a few times. V gene TRBV5-8 combines with J gene TRBJ2-1, with TRBD2 matching 12 bases. This CDR3 is built from 16 residues. With V trimmed by 2 bases and J by 7 bases, 7 bases remained unmatched. Germline CDR1 is SGHTS and CDR2 is YDEGEE. CDR3 nucleotides: TGTGCCAGCAGCTTCCTAGCGGGAGGGCTTAGGAATGAGCAGTTCTTC. Protein product: CASSFLAGGLRNEQFF.

The V and J genes are TRBV5-8 and TRBJ1-5; 12 bases match TRBD1. V trimming: 2 bases; J trimming: 0 bases; junction bases outside the gene matches: 9. CDR3 length: 19 amino acids. The V gene's germline CDR1 is SGHTS and CDR2 YDEGEE. CDR3 DNA sequence: TGTGCCAGCAGCTTAATAAAGGGGACAGGGGGCAATAGCAATCAGCCCCAGCATTTT. This codes for CASSLIKGTGGNSNQPQHF.

The rearrangement links TRBV4-1 to TRBJ2-5, with D perhaps TRBD2 (5 bases). Germline CDR1 MGHRA, CDR2 YSYEKL. V was cut by 4 bases and J by 0 bases, with 6 bases left in between. CDR3 size: 13 residues. The CDR3 DNA sequence: TGCGCCAGCAGCCGAGGGTACCAAGAGACCCAGTACTTC. Translating gives CASSRGYQETQYF.

This chain connects TRBV6-5 to TRBJ1-5, with D possibly being TRBD1 (5 bases). V gave up 7 bases and J gave up 1 base, with 8 bases separating them. There are 13 residues in the CDR3. Germline CDR1 reads MNHEY; CDR2 reads SVGAGI. In DNA form, the CDR3 reads TGTGCCAGCAAGACAGCAAGCAATCAGCCCCAGCATTTT. The encoded protein is CASKTASNQPQHF.

This clone was counted a single time. V and J are TRBV6-2 or TRBV6-3 and TRBJ2-7; the D gene is possibly TRBD2 (7 bases). The V end was cut by 4 bases, the J end by 3 bases, with 16 bases between. The CDR3 has 15 amino acids. Germline lookup yields CDR1 MNHEY and CDR2 SVGEGT. The DNA for the CDR3 is TGTGCCAGCAGTTCTCCCGGGGGGCGGCACTACGAGCAGTACTTC. It translates to CASSSPGGRHYEQYF.

The chain employs TRBV18 and TRBJ2-3; tentative D call: TRBD2 (6 bases). The length of the CDR3 is 14 residues. V was shortened by 2 bases and J by 0 bases, with 6 bases between the two germline ends. Germline CDR1 is KGHSH and CDR2 is LQKENI. The DNA for the CDR3 is TGTGCCAGCTCACCAGGGACTAGCACAGATACGCAGTATTTT. Protein: CASSPGTSTDTQYF.

The chain recombines TRBV5-4 with TRBJ2-1; D is unclear. The CDR3 totals 15 residues. The V and J ends lost 3 bases and 7 bases respectively, with 17 bases between them. The germline V gene has CDR1 SGHNT and CDR2 YYREEE (reference sequence). CDR3 residues: CASSYESSVRNEQFF. DNA for the CDR3: TGTGCCAGCAGCTATGAAAGCTCAGTGAGGAATGAGCAGTTCTTC.

The rearrangement links TRBV7-3 to TRBJ2-2; 11 bases agree with TRBD2. V was clipped by 1 base and J by 0 bases; unmatched bases: 4. Germline V gene data show CDR1 as SGHTA and CDR2 as FQGTGA. The CDR3 has 18 amino acids. The CDR3 loop reads CASSLSSGRAANTGELFF. Here the CDR3 DNA reads TGTGCCAGCAGCTTAAGTAGCGGGAGGGCCGCGAACACCGGGGAGCTGTTTTTT.

This chain links TRBV24-1 with TRBJ2-1; the D gene is possibly TRBD2 (5 bases). From germline, CDR1 is KGHDR and CDR2 SFDVKD. This CDR3 comprises 14 residues. Trimming took 4 bases from V and 9 from J, leaving 15 bases between them. The DNA of the CDR3 is TGTGCCACCAGTGACCCGGGGTCCGCGGGTGAGCAGTTCTTC. It codes for CATSDPGSAGEQFF.

V and J are TRBV5-1 and TRBJ2-1, with TRBD1 matching over 10 bases. Germline V gene sequence: CDR1 SGHRS, CDR2 YFSETQ. This CDR3 is 15 amino acids long. Trimming removed 0 bases from V and 7 bases from J; junction bases left unmatched: 4. CDR3 DNA sequence: TGCGCCAGCAGCTTGGGAGGACAGGGGGTGAATGAGCAGTTCTTC. Its protein is CASSLGGQGVNEQFF.

The chain combines TRBV4-2 with TRBJ2-4, with D maybe TRBD2 (6 bases). This CDR3 is built from 15 residues. The V gene's germline CDR1 is LGHNA and CDR2 YNFKEQ. V was trimmed by 4 bases and J by 0 bases, leaving 10 bases between them. CDR3 DNA sequence: TGTGCCAGCAGCCCTATGGGGGGAGCCAAAAACATTCAGTACTTC. Translation: CASSPMGGAKNIQYF.

The rearrangement uses TRBV3-1 (or the pseudogene TRBV3-2) and TRBJ2-3; D not certain. This CDR3 contains 14 residues. Germline V gene sequence: CDR1 LGHDT, CDR2 YNNKEL (reference sequence). V lost 2 bases, J lost 3 bases, and 9 bases lay in between. CDR3 nucleotides: TGTGCCAGCAGCCAACTGCGAGAGACAGATACGCAGTATTTT. It codes for CASSQLRETDTQYF.

This rearrangement joins TRBV4-1 to TRBJ1-5, with no clear D. V was trimmed by 1 base and J by 4 bases, leaving 20 bases between them. This CDR3 is 18 amino acids long. Per germline, CDR1 MGHRA and CDR2 YSYEKL. The CDR3 sequence: CASSQGTQWEGQNQPQHF. In DNA form, the CDR3 reads TGCGCCAGCAGCCAAGGGACCCAGTGGGAGGGCCAGAATCAGCCCCAGCATTTT.

J is TRBJ1-2 and V is TRBV6-6, with D possibly being TRBD1 (6 bases). V was trimmed by 6 bases and J by 6 bases, leaving 14 bases between them. CDR1 and CDR2 (germline): MNHNY, SVGAGI (reference sequence). The CDR3 loop spans 13 amino acids. In DNA form, the CDR3 reads TGTGCCAGCAGCCTCCGGCAGGGGAATGGCTACACCTTC. Translation gives CASSLRQGNGYTF.